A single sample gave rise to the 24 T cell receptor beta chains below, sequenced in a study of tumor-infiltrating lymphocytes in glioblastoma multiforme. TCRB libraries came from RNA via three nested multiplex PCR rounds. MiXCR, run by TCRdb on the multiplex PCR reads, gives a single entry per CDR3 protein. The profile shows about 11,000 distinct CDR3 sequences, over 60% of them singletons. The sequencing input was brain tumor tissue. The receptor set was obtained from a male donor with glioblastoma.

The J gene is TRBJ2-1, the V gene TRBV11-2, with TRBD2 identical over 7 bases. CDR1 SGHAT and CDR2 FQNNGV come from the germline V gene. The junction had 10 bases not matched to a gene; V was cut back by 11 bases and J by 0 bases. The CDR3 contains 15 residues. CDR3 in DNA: TGTGCCTGCGGCATAGCGGGTAGCTCCTACAATGAGCAGTTCTTC. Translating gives CACGIAGSSYNEQFF.

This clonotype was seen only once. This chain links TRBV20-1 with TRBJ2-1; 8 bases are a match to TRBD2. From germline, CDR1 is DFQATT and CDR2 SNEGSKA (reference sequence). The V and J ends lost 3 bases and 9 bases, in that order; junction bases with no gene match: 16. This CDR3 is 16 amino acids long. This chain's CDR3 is CSASRPGLVGMSEQFF. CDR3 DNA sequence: TGCAGTGCTAGTCGACCGGGACTAGTCGGAATGAGTGAGCAGTTCTTC.

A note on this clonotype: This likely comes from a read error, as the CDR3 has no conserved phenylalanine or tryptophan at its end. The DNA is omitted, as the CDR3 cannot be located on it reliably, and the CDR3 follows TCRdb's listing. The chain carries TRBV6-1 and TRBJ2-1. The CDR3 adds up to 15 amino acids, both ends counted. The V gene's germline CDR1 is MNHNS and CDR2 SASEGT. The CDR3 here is CASSEEVVTYNEQSC.

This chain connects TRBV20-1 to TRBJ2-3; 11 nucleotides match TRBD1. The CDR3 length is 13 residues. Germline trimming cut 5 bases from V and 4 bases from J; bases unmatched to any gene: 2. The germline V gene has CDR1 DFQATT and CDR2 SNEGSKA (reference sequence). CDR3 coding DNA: TGCAGTGCTCCGGACAGGGGGCCAGATACGCAGTATTTT. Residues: CSAPDRGPDTQYF.

The CDR3 DNA reads TGTGCCAGCAGTTCACCCGGGACAGGGATGGGCTACACCTTC. Its protein product is CASSSPGTGMGYTF. The chain carries TRBV2 and TRBJ1-2; 9 positions agree with TRBD1. The CDR3 has 14 residues. CDR1 SNHLY and CDR2 FYNNEI come from the germline V gene. V was pared by 5 bases and J by 8 bases, with 9 bases of the junction left unmatched.

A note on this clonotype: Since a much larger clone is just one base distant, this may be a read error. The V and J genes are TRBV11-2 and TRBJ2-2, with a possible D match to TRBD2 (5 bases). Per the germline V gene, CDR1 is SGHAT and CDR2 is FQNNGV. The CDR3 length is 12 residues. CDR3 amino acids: CASSKTLGERFF. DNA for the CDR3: TGTGCCAGCAGCAAGACACTCGGGGAGCGGTTTTTT.

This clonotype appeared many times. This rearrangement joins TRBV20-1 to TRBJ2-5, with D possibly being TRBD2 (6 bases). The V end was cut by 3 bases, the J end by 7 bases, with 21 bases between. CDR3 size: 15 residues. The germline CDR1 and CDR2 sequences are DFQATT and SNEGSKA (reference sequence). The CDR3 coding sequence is TGCAGTGCTAGCTTTGGAGGGAGTATTAGTGGGACCCAGTACTTC. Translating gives CSASFGGSISGTQYF.

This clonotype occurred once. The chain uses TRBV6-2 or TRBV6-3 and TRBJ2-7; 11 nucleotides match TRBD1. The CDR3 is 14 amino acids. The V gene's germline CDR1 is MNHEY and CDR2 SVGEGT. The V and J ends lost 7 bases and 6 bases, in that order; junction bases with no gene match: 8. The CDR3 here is CASKRTGGASEQYF. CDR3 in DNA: TGTGCCAGCAAGCGGACAGGGGGCGCGTCCGAGCAGTACTTC.

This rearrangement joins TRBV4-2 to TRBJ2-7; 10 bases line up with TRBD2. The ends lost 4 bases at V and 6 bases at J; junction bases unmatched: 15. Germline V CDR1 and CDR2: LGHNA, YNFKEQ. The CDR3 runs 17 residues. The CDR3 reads CASSPEPLAGGKGEQYF. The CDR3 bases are TGTGCCAGCAGCCCCGAACCTTTAGCGGGAGGAAAGGGCGAGCAGTACTTC.

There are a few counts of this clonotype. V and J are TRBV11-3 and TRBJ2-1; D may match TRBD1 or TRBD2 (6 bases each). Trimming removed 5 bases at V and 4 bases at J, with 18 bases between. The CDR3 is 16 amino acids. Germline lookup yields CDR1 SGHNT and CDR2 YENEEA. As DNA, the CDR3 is TGTGCCAGCAGCCCACCCTGGGGGGCCGGGTACAATGAGCAGTTCTTC. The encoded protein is CASSPPWGAGYNEQFF.

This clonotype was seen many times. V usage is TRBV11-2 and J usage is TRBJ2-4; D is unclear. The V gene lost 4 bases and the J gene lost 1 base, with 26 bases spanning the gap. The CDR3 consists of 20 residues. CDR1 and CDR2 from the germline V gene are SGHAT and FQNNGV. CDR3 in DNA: TGTGCCAGCAGCTCCGCGACTCCAAGATACACATTGTTTGCCAAAAACATTCAGTACTTC. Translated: CASSSATPRYTLFAKNIQYF.

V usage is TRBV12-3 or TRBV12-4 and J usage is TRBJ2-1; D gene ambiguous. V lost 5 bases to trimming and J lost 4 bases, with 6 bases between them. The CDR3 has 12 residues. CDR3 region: CASSPGYNEQFF. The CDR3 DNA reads TGTGCCAGCAGTCCTGGGTACAATGAGCAGTTCTTC.

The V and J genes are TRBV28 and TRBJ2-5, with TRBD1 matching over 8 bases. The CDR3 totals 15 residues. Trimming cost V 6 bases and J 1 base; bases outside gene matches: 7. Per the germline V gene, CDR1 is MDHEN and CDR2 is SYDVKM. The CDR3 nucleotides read TGTGCCAGCAGCGCGGGACAGGCCTTCCAAGAGACCCAGTACTTC. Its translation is CASSAGQAFQETQYF.

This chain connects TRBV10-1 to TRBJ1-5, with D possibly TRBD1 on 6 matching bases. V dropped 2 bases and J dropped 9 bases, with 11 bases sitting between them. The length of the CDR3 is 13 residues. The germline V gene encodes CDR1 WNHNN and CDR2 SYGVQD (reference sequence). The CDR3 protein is CASSERGARPQHF. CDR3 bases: TGCGCCAGCAGTGAGAGGGGGGCACGGCCCCAGCATTTT.

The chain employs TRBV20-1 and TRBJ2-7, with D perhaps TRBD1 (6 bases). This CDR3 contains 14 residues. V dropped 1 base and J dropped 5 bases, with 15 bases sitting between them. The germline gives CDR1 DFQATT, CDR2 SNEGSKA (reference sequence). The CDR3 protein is CSARGTALYDEQYF. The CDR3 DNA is TGCAGTGCTAGAGGGACAGCACTCTACGACGAGCAGTACTTC.

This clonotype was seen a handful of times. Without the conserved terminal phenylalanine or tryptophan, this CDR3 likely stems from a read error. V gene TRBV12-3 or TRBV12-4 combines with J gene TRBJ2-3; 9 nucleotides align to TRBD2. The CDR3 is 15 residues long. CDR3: CGSSHIAGVTDTQYS. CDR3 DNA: TGTGGCAGCAGTCACATAGCGGGAGTCACAGATACGCAGTATTCT.

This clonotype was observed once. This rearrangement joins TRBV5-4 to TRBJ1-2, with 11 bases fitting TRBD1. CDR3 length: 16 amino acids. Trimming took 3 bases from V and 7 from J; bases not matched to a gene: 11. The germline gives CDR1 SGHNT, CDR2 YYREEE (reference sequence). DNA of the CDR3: TGTGCCAGCAGCTCGGAGGGACAGGGGGAGGAGTTTGGCTACACCTTC. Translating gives CASSSEGQGEEFGYTF.

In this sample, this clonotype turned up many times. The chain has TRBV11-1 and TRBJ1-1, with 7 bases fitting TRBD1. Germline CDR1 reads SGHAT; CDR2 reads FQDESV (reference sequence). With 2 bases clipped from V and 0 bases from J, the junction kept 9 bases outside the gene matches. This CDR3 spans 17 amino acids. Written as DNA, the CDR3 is TGTGCCAGCAGCTTACGGGACAGAGGGTACATGAACACTGAAGCTTTCTTT. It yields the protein CASSLRDRGYMNTEAFF.

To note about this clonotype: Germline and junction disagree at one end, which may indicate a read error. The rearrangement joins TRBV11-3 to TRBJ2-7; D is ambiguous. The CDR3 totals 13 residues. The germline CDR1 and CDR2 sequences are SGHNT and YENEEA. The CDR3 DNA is TGTGCTAGCAGCCTATCCATGGGTTGCGAGAAGTACTTC. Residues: CASSLSMGCEKYF.

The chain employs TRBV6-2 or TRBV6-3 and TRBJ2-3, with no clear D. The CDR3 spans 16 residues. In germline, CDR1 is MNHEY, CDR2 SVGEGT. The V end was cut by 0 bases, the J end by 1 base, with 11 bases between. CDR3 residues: CASSYSMVLGTDTQYF. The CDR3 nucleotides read TGTGCCAGCAGTTACTCAATGGTACTGGGCACAGATACGCAGTATTTT.

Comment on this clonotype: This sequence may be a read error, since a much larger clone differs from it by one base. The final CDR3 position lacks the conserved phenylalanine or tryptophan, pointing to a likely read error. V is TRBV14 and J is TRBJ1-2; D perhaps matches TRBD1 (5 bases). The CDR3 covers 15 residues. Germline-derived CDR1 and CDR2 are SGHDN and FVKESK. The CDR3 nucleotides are TGTGCCAGAAGCCAAGACAGCGTATCAGCCTATGGCTACACCCTC. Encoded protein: CARSQDSVSAYGYTL.

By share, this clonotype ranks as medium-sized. The CDR3 reads CASSYSTGGPQPQHF. The CDR3, as DNA: TGTGCCAGCAGTTACTCGACAGGGGGGCCTCAGCCCCAGCATTTT. The chain joins TRBV6-6 to TRBJ1-5; 9 positions match TRBD1. Looked up from germline, CDR1 is MNHNY and CDR2 is SVGAGI (reference sequence). After removal of 0 bases from V and 6 bases from J, the junction contained 3 bases not matched to a gene. This CDR3 has 15 amino acids.

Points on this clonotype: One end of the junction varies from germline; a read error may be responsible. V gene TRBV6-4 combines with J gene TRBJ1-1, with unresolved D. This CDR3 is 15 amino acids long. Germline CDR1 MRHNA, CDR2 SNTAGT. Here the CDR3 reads CSSSKSGNWNTEAFF. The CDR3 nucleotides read TGTTCCAGCAGTAAATCGGGTAATTGGAACACTGAAGCTTTCTTT.

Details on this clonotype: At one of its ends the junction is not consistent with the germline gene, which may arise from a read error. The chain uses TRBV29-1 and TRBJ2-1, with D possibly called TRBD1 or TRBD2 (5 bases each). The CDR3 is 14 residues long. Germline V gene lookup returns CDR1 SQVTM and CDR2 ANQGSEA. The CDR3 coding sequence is TGCAGCACTGGGGACGTGAGCTCCTACCATGAGCCGTTCTTC. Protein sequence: CSTGDVSSYHEPFF.